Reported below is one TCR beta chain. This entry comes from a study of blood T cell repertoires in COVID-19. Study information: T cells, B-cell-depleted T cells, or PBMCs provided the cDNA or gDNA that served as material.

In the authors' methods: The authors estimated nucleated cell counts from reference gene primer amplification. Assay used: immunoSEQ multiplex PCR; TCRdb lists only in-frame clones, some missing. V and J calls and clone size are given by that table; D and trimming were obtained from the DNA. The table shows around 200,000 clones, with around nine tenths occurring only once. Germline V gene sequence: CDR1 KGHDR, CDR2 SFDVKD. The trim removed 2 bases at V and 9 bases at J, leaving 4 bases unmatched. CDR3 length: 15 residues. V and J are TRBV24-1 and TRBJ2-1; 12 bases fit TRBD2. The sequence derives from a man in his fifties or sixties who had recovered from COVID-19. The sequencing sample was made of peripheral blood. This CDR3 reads CATSDSTSGGGEQFF. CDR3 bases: TGTGCCACCAGTGATTCGACTAGCGGGGGAGGTGAGCAGTTCTTC.